This T cell receptor beta chain came from a study of cytomegalovirus exposure and HLA in healthy donors. 60 Vbeta and 13 Jbeta primers were used in PCR. The repertoire was sequenced with immunoSEQ multiplex PCR; TCRdb's copy has only in-frame clones and lacks some. Found here are approximately 190,000 clones, around 84% of them singletons; the top ten hold roughly 3.1%. The sequence derives from a man in his forties in good health and CMV-seropositive. Sequencing was done on a sample of PBMCs.

CDR3 sequence: CASSHRTGNNEQFF. The CDR3 DNA sequence: TGTGCCAGCAGCCATAGGACAGGGAACAATGAGCAGTTCTTC. The chain joins TRBV11-2 to TRBJ2-1, with TRBD1 identical over 8 bases. Germline lookup yields CDR1 SGHAT and CDR2 FQNNGV. V shed 5 bases and J 5 bases; nucleotides not matched to a gene: 5. CDR3 size: 14 residues.